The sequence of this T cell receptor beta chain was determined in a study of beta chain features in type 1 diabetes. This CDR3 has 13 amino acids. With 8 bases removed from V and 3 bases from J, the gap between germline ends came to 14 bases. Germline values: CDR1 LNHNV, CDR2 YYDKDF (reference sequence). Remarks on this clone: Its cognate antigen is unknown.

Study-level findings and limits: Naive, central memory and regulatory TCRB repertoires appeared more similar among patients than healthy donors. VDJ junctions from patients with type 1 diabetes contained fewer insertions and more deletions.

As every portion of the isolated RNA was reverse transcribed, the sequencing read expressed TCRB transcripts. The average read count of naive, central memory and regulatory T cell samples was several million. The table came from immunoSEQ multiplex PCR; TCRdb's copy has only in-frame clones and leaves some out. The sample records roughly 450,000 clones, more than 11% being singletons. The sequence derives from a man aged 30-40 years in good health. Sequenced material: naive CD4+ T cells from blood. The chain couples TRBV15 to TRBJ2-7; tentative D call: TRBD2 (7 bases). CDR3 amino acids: CATARGGGYEQYV. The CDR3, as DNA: TGTGCCACCGCTCGGGGAGGGGGCTACGAGCAGTACGTC.